The present T cell receptor beta chain was sequenced within a study of blood T cell repertoires in COVID-19. Trimming pared 8 bases from V and 0 bases from J, leaving 13 bases between. Germline-derived CDR1 and CDR2 are KGHDR and SFDVKD. The CDR3 sequence is 16 residues long. Using immunoSEQ multiplex PCR, the repertoire was profiled, and TCRdb retains in-frame clones only, with some absent. Of 150,000 or so clones listed, about 88% were seen once; the top ten hold roughly 7%. The sample taken for sequencing was PBMCs or T cells enriched from blood (not recorded which). The chain joins TRBV24-1 to TRBJ2-6; D call uncertain. The clonotype comes from a woman between 50 and 59 years old who had recovered from COVID-19. CDR3 protein: CATIERSYSGANVLTF. DNA of the CDR3: TGTGCCACCATAGAGCGTTCCTACTCTGGGGCCAACGTCCTGACTTTC.